This entry describes one T cell receptor (beta chain). No cognate antigen has been identified for it. Base qualities are not recorded, but no much larger clone differs from it by a single base. For CDR1 and CDR2, the germline V gene lists SGHAT and FQNNGV. The CDR3 spans 11 residues, from the cysteine through the phenylalanine. The only DNA kept is the CDR3, 33 bases in frame from the first base. The V end loses 5 bases and the J end loses 2 bases, and a stretch of 3 bases separates them. The record originates from a study of blood T cell repertoires in COVID-19 (TCRdb year 2020). Describing the broader study: Samples covering the acute and convalescent phases of COVID-19 were provided by collaborators in the United States, Italy and Spain. The sample metadata nearly always contained a de-identified subject ID, COVID-19 status, age in years and sex. Samples came from the ongoing ImmuneRACE study (first 160 participants) plus 1,254 subjects from 6 global collaborators. Subjects who had been exposed to COVID-19, were actively infected with it, or had recovered from it provided the deeply sampled blood TCRbeta repertoires that made up the dataset. The material from the prospective study consisted of cDNA or gDNA derived from T cells, B-cell-depleted T cells, or PBMCs. A freely available public database, intended as a resource for researchers studying the immune response to SARS-CoV-2, is where the repertoires were released. Where available, HLA class I and class II types were taken from metadata supplied by the sample provider and were not determined by assay-based typing. On the study overall, not on this receptor specifically: How much clinical and demographic metadata was included differed by source and by participant, and the metadata was provided uncurated.

Participants in the prospective study were enrolled through a virtual design, were aged about 18 to 100 years, and lived in about 25 United States geographic areas. Cohort assignment in the prospective study relied on participant-reported clinical history from a screening survey and a study questionnaire. Recovered participants in ImmuneRACE Cohort 3 were defined by two consecutive negative NP/OP PCR tests, clearance by a healthcare professional, or resolution of symptoms. In the prospective study, mobile phlebotomists collected whole blood, serum and a nasopharyngeal or oropharyngeal swab from each participant. Prospective study participants could optionally give additional blood draws and questionnaires over an approximately 2-month period. Before DNA extraction, blood samples from the prospective study were shipped at room temperature or frozen. The immunoSEQ Assay, a bias-controlled multiplex PCR, was used to amplify TCRbeta CDR3 regions from genomic DNA. Concerning the study's data processing: The number of nucleated cells in each sample was estimated from the amplification of reference gene primers within the assay. To quantify the absolute abundance of each unique TCRbeta CDR3 rearrangement, sequence reads were collapsed and filtered. For each sample, productive Simpson clonality was calculated as the square root of Simpson's diversity index across productive rearrangements. What TCRdb holds here is the immuneACCESS table cut down to in-frame rearrangements. Part of the clones is not present; checked against another copy, under half of the missing clones reflect an unresolved V gene, and the others are unexplained. Clonal size and the V and J genes are those of that table, whereas D and trimming came from the DNA. The sample includes some 130,000 clones, with about four fifths observed a single time. The ten largest clones add up to roughly 18% of the sample.

The chain uses TRBV11-2 and TRBJ2-5, with an unclear D gene assignment. The sequenced material came from PBMCs or T cells enriched from blood (not recorded which). The clonotype originates from a young man who had recovered from COVID-19. The bases read TGTGCCAGCAGCCAGCAAGAGACCCAGTACTTC. It is translated as CASSQQETQYF.